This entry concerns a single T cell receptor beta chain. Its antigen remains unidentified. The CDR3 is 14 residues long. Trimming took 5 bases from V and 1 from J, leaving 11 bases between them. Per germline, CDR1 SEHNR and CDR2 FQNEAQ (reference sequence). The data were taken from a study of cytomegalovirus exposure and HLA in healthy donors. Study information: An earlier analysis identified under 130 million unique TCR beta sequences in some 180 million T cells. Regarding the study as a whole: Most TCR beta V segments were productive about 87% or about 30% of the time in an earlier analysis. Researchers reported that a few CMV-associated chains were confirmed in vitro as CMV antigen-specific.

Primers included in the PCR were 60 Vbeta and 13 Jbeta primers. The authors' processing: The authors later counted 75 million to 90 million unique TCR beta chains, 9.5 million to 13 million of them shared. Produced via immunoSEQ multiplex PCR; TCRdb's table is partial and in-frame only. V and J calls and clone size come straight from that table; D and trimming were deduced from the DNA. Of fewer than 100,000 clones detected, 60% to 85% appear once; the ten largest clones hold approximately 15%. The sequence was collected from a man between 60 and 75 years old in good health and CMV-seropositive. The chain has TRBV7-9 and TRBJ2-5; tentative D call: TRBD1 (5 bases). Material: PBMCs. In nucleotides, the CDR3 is TGTGCCAGCAGCGCCCGACAGACCCAAGAGACCCAGTACTTC. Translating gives CASSARQTQETQYF.